These T cell receptor beta chains were read from a single sample in a study of T cell changes during pregnancy in multiple sclerosis. TCRdb's table, derived via immunoSEQ multiplex PCR, lists solely in-frame clones and lacks some. The sample includes 35,000 to 50,000 clones, roughly 92% of them seen just once. Sequencing was performed on CD4+ T cells from peripheral blood mononuclear cells, taken in the first trimester of pregnancy. All receptors come from a female donor with multiple sclerosis, enrolled in a pregnancy study. The CDR3 runs from the conserved cysteine through the conserved F or W. D genes are given only for firm matches. A row's size may be missing; if present it is once, few, many or a size class.

CDR3 DNA: TGTGCCAGCTCACCTCTGTGGGGAGAGGGTGGCTACACCTTC
CDR3 protein: CASSPLWGEGGYTF
CDR3 length: 14
V gene: TRBV18
clone size: .
J gene: TRBJ1-2
D gene: .

CDR3 DNA: TGTGCCAGCAGCTCAGATAGCGGGAGGGCGTCCTACAATGAGCAGTTCTTC
CDR3 protein: CASSSDSGRASYNEQFF
CDR3 length: 17
V gene: TRBV7-9
clone size: .
J gene: TRBJ2-1
D gene: TRBD2

CDR3 DNA: TGTGCCAGTTTTGGGGCAGTTAGCGGGAGGGGCGAGCAGTACTTC
CDR3 protein: CASFGAVSGRGEQYF
CDR3 length: 15
V gene: TRBV28
clone size: .
J gene: TRBJ2-7
D gene: TRBD2

CDR3 DNA: TGTGCCAGTAGAGCCCTGGGCCGGGACAGGGGGCGACTTAACTATGGCTACACCTTC
CDR3 protein: CASRALGRDRGRLNYGYTF
CDR3 length: 19
V gene: TRBV19
clone size: .
J gene: TRBJ1-2
D gene: TRBD1

CDR3 DNA: TGTGCCAGCAGCTTAGCGGGTGCGGTAAGGGCTTTCTTT
CDR3 protein: CASSLAGAVRAFF
CDR3 length: 13
V gene: TRBV7-9
clone size: .
J gene: TRBJ1-1
D gene: .

CDR3 DNA: TGTGCCAGCAGTTTATTAGGGACAGGAGTTGAAGCTTTCTTT
CDR3 protein: CASSLLGTGVEAFF
CDR3 length: 14
V gene: TRBV28
clone size: .
J gene: TRBJ1-1
D gene: TRBD1

CDR3 DNA: TGTGCCAGCAGCCGCGATACTAGCGGGACCGGGGGGGAGACCCAGTACTTC
CDR3 protein: CASSRDTSGTGGETQYF
CDR3 length: 17
V gene: TRBV4-2
clone size: few
J gene: TRBJ2-5
D gene: TRBD2

CDR3 DNA: TGTGCCAGCAGCGTAGACCCGGGAAACTATGGCTACACCTTC
CDR3 protein: CASSVDPGNYGYTF
CDR3 length: 14
V gene: TRBV9
clone size: once
J gene: TRBJ1-2
D gene: .

CDR3 DNA: TGTGCCAGCAGCTTGGGGGCGGACTACTCCTACGAGCAGTACTTC
CDR3 protein: CASSLGADYSYEQYF
CDR3 length: 15
V gene: TRBV5-4
clone size: .
J gene: TRBJ2-7
D gene: .

CDR3 DNA: TGTGCCAGCAGTCCATCCACAGGGCCCAATCAGCCCCAGCATTTT
CDR3 protein: CASSPSTGPNQPQHF
CDR3 length: 15
V gene: TRBV28
clone size: .
J gene: TRBJ1-5
D gene: .

CDR3 DNA: TGTGCCAGCAGGGAAGGATGGCGGGAGACCCAGTACTTC
CDR3 protein: CASREGWRETQYF
CDR3 length: 13
V gene: TRBV6-5
clone size: .
J gene: TRBJ2-5
D gene: .

CDR3 DNA: TGCGCCAGCAGCCAAGATGAGACAGGGATATTCTCTGGGGCCAACGTCCTGACTTTC
CDR3 protein: CASSQDETGIFSGANVLTF
CDR3 length: 19
V gene: TRBV4-1
clone size: .
J gene: TRBJ2-6
D gene: TRBD1

CDR3 DNA: TGTGCCAGCAGTTTCGGGGCTAGCGGCACAGATACGCAGTATTTT
CDR3 protein: CASSFGASGTDTQYF
CDR3 length: 15
V gene: TRBV28
clone size: .
J gene: TRBJ2-3
D gene: .

CDR3 DNA: TGTGCCAGCAGCTACTCCGGGACAGGACTCCTCGGGGGCCATGAAAAACTGTTTTTT
CDR3 protein: CASSYSGTGLLGGHEKLFF
CDR3 length: 19
V gene: TRBV5-4
clone size: .
J gene: TRBJ1-4
D gene: TRBD1

CDR3 DNA: TGTGCCAGCAGCGACAGGGACTATCAGCCCCAGCATTTT
CDR3 protein: CASSDRDYQPQHF
CDR3 length: 13
V gene: TRBV2
clone size: .
J gene: TRBJ1-5
D gene: TRBD1

CDR3 DNA: TGTGCCAGCAGTGATGGGCTCGGACAGGGGGCCTCAGATACGCAGTATTTT
CDR3 protein: CASSDGLGQGASDTQYF
CDR3 length: 17
V gene: TRBV2
clone size: .
J gene: TRBJ2-3
D gene: TRBD1

CDR3 DNA: TGTGCCAGCAGCAGGGACACACAAGAGACCCAGTACTTC
CDR3 protein: CASSRDTQETQYF
CDR3 length: 13
V gene: TRBV2
clone size: .
J gene: TRBJ2-5
D gene: .

CDR3 DNA: TGTGCCACCAGCAGTGCCCTACAGGGGAAAGGAAACACTGAAGCTTTCTTT
CDR3 protein: CATSSALQGKGNTEAFF
CDR3 length: 17
V gene: TRBV15
clone size: .
J gene: TRBJ1-1
D gene: TRBD1

CDR3 DNA: TGTGCCAGCAGCCCGGGACTAGCGGGGCTCAAAAACATTCAGTACTTC
CDR3 protein: CASSPGLAGLKNIQYF
CDR3 length: 16
V gene: TRBV28
clone size: .
J gene: TRBJ2-4
D gene: TRBD2

CDR3 DNA: TGTGCCAGTAGTATCCTAGCGGGTAGCTCCTACGAGCAGTACTTC
CDR3 protein: CASSILAGSSYEQYF
CDR3 length: 15
V gene: TRBV19
clone size: .
J gene: TRBJ2-7
D gene: TRBD2

CDR3 DNA: TGTGCCAGCAGTGAGACTGCAGGGACAGTGGTCTGGAAACTGTTTTTT
CDR3 protein: CASSETAGTVVWKLFF
CDR3 length: 16
V gene: TRBV6-1
clone size: .
J gene: TRBJ1-4
D gene: TRBD1

CDR3 DNA: TGTGCCTCCGGACAGGGGATCCCTGAAGCTTTCTTT
CDR3 protein: CASGQGIPEAFF
CDR3 length: 12
V gene: TRBV6-5
clone size: .
J gene: TRBJ1-1
D gene: TRBD1

CDR3 DNA: TGTGCCAGCAGTGGACTGGAGACGGGGTACAATGAGCAGTTCTTC
CDR3 protein: CASSGLETGYNEQFF
CDR3 length: 15
V gene: TRBV6-6
clone size: .
J gene: TRBJ2-1
D gene: .

CDR3 DNA: TGTGCCAGCAGTACCCAGACAGGGATTCTCTACGAGCAGTACTTC
CDR3 protein: CASSTQTGILYEQYF
CDR3 length: 15
V gene: TRBV2
clone size: once
J gene: TRBJ2-7
D gene: TRBD1

CDR3 DNA: TGTGCCAGCAGCCAAGCGGGGAGGAGGTCTGGTGAGCAGTTCTTC
CDR3 protein: CASSQAGRRSGEQFF
CDR3 length: 15
V gene: TRBV14
clone size: .
J gene: TRBJ2-1
D gene: .

CDR3 DNA: TGTGCCATCAGTCCGATTGGCGGGGGGCTGGCTTTCTTT
CDR3 protein: CAISPIGGGLAFF
CDR3 length: 13
V gene: TRBV10-3
clone size: .
J gene: TRBJ1-1
D gene: .

CDR3 DNA: TGTGCCAGCACCTTGGGGACAGGTCGCACAGATACGCAGTATTTT
CDR3 protein: CASTLGTGRTDTQYF
CDR3 length: 15
V gene: TRBV7-9
clone size: .
J gene: TRBJ2-3
D gene: TRBD1

CDR3 DNA: TGTGCCAGCTCACCACAGGGACAGGGCCTTAATGAGCAGTTCTTC
CDR3 protein: CASSPQGQGLNEQFF
CDR3 length: 15
V gene: TRBV18
clone size: .
J gene: TRBJ2-1
D gene: TRBD1

CDR3 DNA: TGCGCCAGCAGCTTTGTAGGAGATAACACTGAAGCTTTCTTT
CDR3 protein: CASSFVGDNTEAFF
CDR3 length: 14
V gene: TRBV5-1
clone size: .
J gene: TRBJ1-1
D gene: .

CDR3 DNA: TGCGCCAGCAGCTTGGGACTAGCGGGAGGGCCGGGAGCCGAGCAGTACTTC
CDR3 protein: CASSLGLAGGPGAEQYF
CDR3 length: 17
V gene: TRBV5-1
clone size: .
J gene: TRBJ2-7
D gene: TRBD2

CDR3 DNA: TGTGCCAGCACCCCCGGGACTAGCGGGAGGCCCTTAGCAGATACGCAGTATTTT
CDR3 protein: CASTPGTSGRPLADTQYF
CDR3 length: 18
V gene: TRBV7-2
clone size: .
J gene: TRBJ2-3
D gene: TRBD2

CDR3 DNA: TGTGCTAGTGGTTTGGTGGGGAAAAAACGGACAGGGGCCCTAGGCGTGTATGGCTACACCTTC
CDR3 protein: CASGLVGKKRTGALGVYGYTF
CDR3 length: 21
V gene: TRBV12-5
clone size: .
J gene: TRBJ1-2
D gene: TRBD1

CDR3 DNA: TGTGCCAGCAGCTTGAGACCGGCGTTGGGGAGGCATGAGCAGTTCTTC
CDR3 protein: CASSLRPALGRHEQFF
CDR3 length: 16
V gene: TRBV5-4
clone size: .
J gene: TRBJ2-1
D gene: .

CDR3 DNA: TGTGCCAGCAGCCGACAGGGTAGCAATCAGCCCCAGCATTTT
CDR3 protein: CASSRQGSNQPQHF
CDR3 length: 14
V gene: TRBV6-5
clone size: .
J gene: TRBJ1-5
D gene: TRBD1

CDR3 DNA: TGTGCCAGCAGCTCTGAGGGACAGGGGGGCCCTGGGGCCAACGTCCTGACTTTC
CDR3 protein: CASSSEGQGGPGANVLTF
CDR3 length: 18
V gene: TRBV11-3
clone size: .
J gene: TRBJ2-6
D gene: TRBD1

CDR3 DNA: TGTGCCAGCAGTCCTCCGGGGGGGATTAATTCACCCCTCCACTTT
CDR3 protein: CASSPPGGINSPLHF
CDR3 length: 15
V gene: TRBV6-5
clone size: .
J gene: TRBJ1-6
D gene: .

CDR3 DNA: TGTGCCAGCAGGCAACAGGGTTGGAATCAGCCCCAGCATTTT
CDR3 protein: CASRQQGWNQPQHF
CDR3 length: 14
V gene: TRBV6-1
clone size: few
J gene: TRBJ1-5
D gene: .

CDR3 DNA: TGTGCCAGCAGTTATGGACAGGTTTTCACCGGGGAGCTGTTTTTT
CDR3 protein: CASSYGQVFTGELFF
CDR3 length: 15
V gene: TRBV2
clone size: .
J gene: TRBJ2-2
D gene: TRBD1

CDR3 DNA: TGTGCCAGCAGGGACTTAGCGGGGGCCTACAATGAGCAGTTCTTC
CDR3 protein: CASRDLAGAYNEQFF
CDR3 length: 15
V gene: TRBV27
clone size: .
J gene: TRBJ2-1
D gene: TRBD2

CDR3 DNA: TGTGCCAGCAGTACTACAGGGTCTGGTAGAAACACCATATATTTT
CDR3 protein: CASSTTGSGRNTIYF
CDR3 length: 15
V gene: TRBV4-2
clone size: .
J gene: TRBJ1-3
D gene: .

CDR3 DNA: TGTGCCAGCAGCTTACTAGCGGGAAACGAGCAGTACTTC
CDR3 protein: CASSLLAGNEQYF
CDR3 length: 13
V gene: TRBV5-4
clone size: .
J gene: TRBJ2-7
D gene: TRBD2

CDR3 DNA: TGTGCCATCAGCCAACTTAGCGGGGGCCACAATGAGCAGTTCTTC
CDR3 protein: CAISQLSGGHNEQFF
CDR3 length: 15
V gene: TRBV10-3
clone size: .
J gene: TRBJ2-1
D gene: TRBD2

CDR3 DNA: TGTGCCAGCAGGGGACTAGCGGCTTACAATGAGCAGTTCTTC
CDR3 protein: CASRGLAAYNEQFF
CDR3 length: 14
V gene: TRBV28
clone size: .
J gene: TRBJ2-1
D gene: TRBD2

CDR3 DNA: TGTGCCAGCAGCTTCGGCGGACTTAGCTCCTACGAGCAGTACTTC
CDR3 protein: CASSFGGLSSYEQYF
CDR3 length: 15
V gene: TRBV7-2
clone size: once
J gene: TRBJ2-7
D gene: .